This TCR beta chain was retrieved from a study of CD8 T cells in Susac syndrome. Overall study results and limits: Clonal expansion was absent from the CD4+ T cell repertoires in Susac syndrome.

Reverse transcription used 0.5 to 1 ug RNA and random hexamers. From the immunoSEQ multiplex PCR reads, TCRdb called clonotypes with MiXCR, one entry per CDR3 protein. The sample consists of 150,000 to 200,000 distinct CDR3 sequences, 91% of them appearing once. This CDR3 has 16 amino acids. From germline, CDR1 is DFQATT and CDR2 SNEGSKA (reference sequence). On this clonotype: As yet, its antigen is unknown.

The receptor comes from a human donor with Susac syndrome. The chain combines TRBV20-1 with TRBJ2-4, with 13 bases fitting TRBD2. Source material: CD4+ T cells from PBMCs. CDR3 DNA sequence: TGCAGCCCCGGGACTAGCGGGGCCCTAGCCAAAAACATTCAGTACTTC. Translation: CSPGTSGALAKNIQYF.